This entry concerns a single TCR beta chain. What it binds is not known. The TCR beta CDR3 regions underwent amplification from RNA transcripts. RT-PCR was first run with HTBI primers, then multiplex PCR in a second round. Via MiXCR, TCRdb re-called the multiplex PCR reads, giving one row per CDR3 protein. Among roughly 51,000 distinct CDR3 sequences listed, around 45% were seen once. The V gene end was trimmed by 4 bases and the J gene end by 0 bases; junction bases not matched to a gene: 1. The CDR3 is 15 residues long. Germline V gene sequence: CDR1 LNHDA, CDR2 SQIVND (reference sequence). Orbital computed tomography, thyroid ultrasound, TRAb, serum thyroxine and clinical symptoms formed the basis of diagnosis. The sample is drawn from a study of Graves' ophthalmopathy and Graves' hyperthyroidism. The study, taken as a whole, reports: A majority of expanded thyroid clonotypes exceeding 0.001 frequency were likewise present in blood.

Material for sequencing was peripheral blood. The source of this sequence is an adult man with Graves' ophthalmopathy. The V call is TRBV19, the J call TRBJ2-7; 12 bases map to TRBD2. CDR3 in amino acids: CASSTTSGSSYEQYF. DNA of the CDR3: TGTGCCAGTAGTACGACTAGCGGGAGCTCCTACGAGCAGTACTTC.